These 21 T cell receptor beta chains share one sample of origin, sequenced in a study of T-cell memory formation after mild COVID-19. TCRdb reanalysed the 5' RACE reads using MiXCR and keeps one entry per CDR3 protein. The profile covers over 500,000 distinct CDR3 sequences, with around 15% appearing a single time and 8.1% taken by the ten largest. The sample was PBMCs or a T cell subset sorted from them (not recorded which). All receptors derive from an adult woman who had mild COVID-19 (a few samples of this study predate the infection). Cell type and time point are not known.

This clonotype occurred a few times. The V and J genes are TRBV24-1 and TRBJ2-3; D is possibly TRBD1 (7 bases). Trimming pared 6 bases from V and 5 bases from J, leaving 14 bases between. The CDR3 is made up of 14 amino acids. In germline, CDR1 is KGHDR, CDR2 SFDVKD. CDR3 bases: TGTGCCACCAGTCAGGGGGGAGACAAAGATACGCAGTATTTT. As protein: CATSQGGDKDTQYF.

Only a few counts were recorded for this clonotype. V gene TRBV11-3 combines with J gene TRBJ1-1; D unresolved. CDR1 SGHNT and CDR2 YENEEA come from the germline V gene. This CDR3 has 14 amino acids. V gave up 0 bases and J gave up 1 base, with 6 bases separating them. As DNA, the CDR3 is TGTGCCAGCAGCTTAGAACCGTGGAACACTGAAGCTTTCTTT. Encoded protein: CASSLEPWNTEAFF.

This clonotype was recorded a few times. The V call is TRBV7-3, the J call TRBJ1-1; the D is unclear. CDR1 and CDR2 (germline): SGHTA, FQGTGA. Trimming pared 6 bases from V and 0 bases from J, leaving 11 bases between. This CDR3 comprises 14 residues. CDR3 sequence: CASSFLSLNTEAFF. CDR3 coding DNA: TGTGCCAGCAGTTTTCTTAGTTTGAACACTGAAGCTTTCTTT.

The V gene is TRBV4-1, the J gene TRBJ1-4, with 10 bases matching TRBD1. V lost 3 bases, J lost 0 bases, and 13 bases stayed unmatched. The length of the CDR3 is 20 residues. The germline V gene encodes CDR1 MGHRA and CDR2 YSYEKL. In DNA, the CDR3 is TGCGCCAGCAGCCATCTTCCGGGACAGGGGAATGCTGCAACTAATGAAAAACTGTTTTTT. Amino acid sequence: CASSHLPGQGNAATNEKLFF.

This clonotype was counted ten times or more. The V and J genes are TRBV5-1 and TRBJ1-2, with TRBD1 identical over 9 bases. Germline CDR1 reads SGHRS; CDR2 reads YFSETQ. This CDR3 has 14 residues. V was pared by 4 bases and J by 8 bases, with 9 bases of the junction left unmatched. The CDR3 loop reads CASSEKQGAKGYTF. The CDR3, as DNA: TGCGCCAGCAGCGAAAAACAGGGGGCGAAAGGCTACACCTTC.

The gene calls are TRBV10-3 and TRBJ2-7, with 7 bases aligning to TRBD2. There are 14 residues in the CDR3. Per the germline V gene, CDR1 is ENHRY and CDR2 is SYGVKD. V shed 5 bases and J 0 bases; nucleotides not matched to a gene: 4. The CDR3 here is CAISLGGSSYEQYF. The CDR3 DNA follows: TGTGCCATCAGTCTGGGCGGGAGCTCCTACGAGCAGTACTTC.

There are a few counts of this clonotype. The chain carries TRBV10-3 and TRBJ2-2, with 7 bases fitting TRBD1. With V trimmed by 8 bases and J by 0 bases, 6 bases remained unmatched. The length of the CDR3 is 15 residues. Germline-derived CDR1 and CDR2 are ENHRY and SYGVKD. The CDR3 DNA reads TGTGCCATCCCGACAGGGACGGCGAACACCGGGGAGCTGTTTTTT. Its protein is CAIPTGTANTGELFF.

This clonotype appeared many times. The V gene is TRBV12-3 or TRBV12-4, the J gene TRBJ1-2, with TRBD1 as a possible D gene (6 bases). V lost 7 bases, J lost 4 bases, and 16 bases lay in between. The CDR3 has 14 amino acids. CDR3 nucleotides: TGTGCCAGCACAAAAACAGGGCAGGGCTATGGCTACACCTTC. Translating it yields CASTKTGQGYGYTF.

The chain carries TRBV9 and TRBJ2-1; 7 positions match TRBD2. The V segment lost 3 bases and the J segment 5 bases; nucleotides outside the gene matches: 8. Per germline, CDR1 SGDLS and CDR2 YYNGEE. This CDR3 region has 15 residues. In nucleotides, the CDR3 is TGTGCCAGCAGCGCCGTGGGGACTATCCACAATGAGCAGTTCTTC. Residues: CASSAVGTIHNEQFF. The variable domain in full, completed from reference TRBV9 and TRBJ2-1, reads DSGVTQTPKHLITATGQRVTLRCSPRSGDLSVYWYQQSLDQGLQFLIQYYNGEERAKGNILERFSAQQFPDLHSELNLSSLELGDSALYFCASSAVGTIHNEQFFGPGTRLTVL.

The chain joins TRBV2 to TRBJ1-4; 9 nucleotides agree with TRBD1. CDR1 and CDR2 from the germline V gene are SNHLY and FYNNEI. CDR3 length equals 17 residues. With V trimmed by 7 bases and J by 8 bases, 17 bases remained unmatched. The CDR3 spells CASNRRGQGRLGEKLFF. The CDR3 DNA is TGTGCCAGCAATCGCAGGGGACAGGGCCGTTTGGGGGAAAAACTGTTTTTT.

This clonotype was seen only a few times. This rearrangement joins TRBV6-2 or TRBV6-3 to TRBJ2-6, with D unclear. Germline CDR1 is MNHEY and CDR2 is SVGEGT. Trimming took off 5 bases at V and 0 bases at J, with 17 bases between the two ends. The CDR3 runs to 18 residues. The CDR3 region has the DNA TGTGCCAGCAGTACCAGGCCTCCTCGCAACTCTGGGGCCAACGTCCTGACTTTC. Translating it yields CASSTRPPRNSGANVLTF.

V is TRBV7-9 and J is TRBJ1-6, with 9 positions matching TRBD1. The CDR3 is 15 residues long. V gave up 4 bases and J gave up 7 bases; unmatched junction bases: 5. CDR1 is SEHNR and CDR2 is FQNEAQ in the germline V gene (reference sequence). CDR3 loop: CASSSQGAVNSPLHF. CDR3 coding DNA: TGTGCCAGCAGCTCACAGGGGGCAGTAAATTCACCCCTCCACTTT.

The chain recombines TRBV5-1 with TRBJ2-1, with D unclear. CDR3 size: 12 residues. Germline loops: CDR1 SGHRS, CDR2 YFSETQ. V was clipped by 4 bases and J by 10 bases, with 12 bases between them. Here the CDR3 reads CASSPTTEEQFF. The CDR3, as DNA: TGCGCCAGCAGCCCTACCACAGAGGAGCAGTTCTTC. The whole variable domain, filled in from reference TRBV5-1 and TRBJ2-1, reads KAGVTQTPRYLIKTRGQQVTLSCSPISGHRSVSWYQQTPGQGLQFLFEYFSETQRNKGNFPGRFSGRQFSNSRSEMNVSTLELGDSALYLCASSPTTEEQFFGPGTRLTVL.

V and J are TRBV7-9 and TRBJ2-7, with D perhaps TRBD1 (5 bases). Germline CDR1 reads SEHNR; CDR2 reads FQNEAQ (reference sequence). The CDR3 runs to 16 residues. V was shortened by 4 bases and J by 6 bases, with 22 bases between the two germline ends. The DNA for the CDR3 is TGTGCCAGCAGCTCGACCGCCCCCAGGGCCCATCCCGAGCAGTACTTC. Amino acids: CASSSTAPRAHPEQYF.

Turning to this clonotype: A single base separates this from a much larger clone, so it may be a read error. The V and J genes are TRBV9 and TRBJ2-7; 12 nucleotides line up with TRBD2. This CDR3 has 13 residues. Germline V CDR1 and CDR2: SGDLS, YYNGEE. As DNA, the CDR3 is TGTGACAGCAGCGTAGGACTAGCGGGAGAGCAGTACTTC. It translates to CDSSVGLAGEQYF. Complete variable domain (other parts from reference TRBV9 and TRBJ2-7): DSGVTQTPKHLITATGQRVTLRCSPRSGDLSVYWYQQSLDQGLQFLIQYYNGEERAKGNILERFSAQQFPDLHSELNLSSLELGDSALYFCDSSVGLAGEQYFGPGTRLTVT.

This clonotype was counted between two and nine times. The chain carries TRBV3-1 and TRBJ1-2; 7 nucleotides align to TRBD1. With 2 bases clipped from V and 4 bases from J, the junction kept 7 bases outside the gene matches. The germline gives CDR1 LGHDT, CDR2 YNNKEL (reference sequence). This CDR3 has 15 amino acids. CDR3 residues: CASSQRSGGGYGYTF. The CDR3 nucleotides are TGTGCCAGCAGCCAAAGATCAGGGGGGGGCTATGGCTACACCTTC.

The chain couples TRBV24-1 to TRBJ1-2; D unresolved. Looked up from germline, CDR1 is KGHDR and CDR2 is SFDVKD. The CDR3 is made up of 13 amino acids. Trimming stripped 3 bases from V and 5 bases from J, with 9 bases between. The CDR3 DNA sequence: TGTGCCACCAGTGATCAAGGACTGTATGGCTACACCTTC. Protein sequence: CATSDQGLYGYTF.

The rearrangement joins TRBV4-3 to TRBJ1-1; D remains unclear. With 2 bases removed from V and 0 bases from J, the gap between germline ends came to 16 bases. CDR3 length equals 17 residues. Germline-derived CDR1 and CDR2 are LGHNA and YSLEER. The CDR3 here is CASSQSEGWSMNTEAFF. As DNA, the CDR3 is TGCGCCAGCAGCCAATCAGAAGGGTGGTCCATGAACACTGAAGCTTTCTTT.

The chain joins TRBV18 to TRBJ2-2; 9 nucleotides match TRBD2. The V and J ends lost 2 bases and 2 bases, in that order; junction bases with no gene match: 9. Germline V gene sequence: CDR1 KGHSH, CDR2 LQKENI. The CDR3 extends over 18 amino acids. CDR3 residues: CASSPSWPSGENTGELFF. DNA of the CDR3: TGTGCCAGCTCACCATCATGGCCTAGCGGGGAAAACACCGGGGAGCTGTTTTTT.

CDR3 bases: TGTGCCAGCAGTTACTCGGTAACGAGGGAAACTAATGAAAAACTGTTTTTT. This gives the protein CASSYSVTRETNEKLFF. The chain carries TRBV6-5 and TRBJ1-4; D is unresolved. Deletions cut 0 bases from V and 1 base from J, with 12 bases between. The CDR3 totals 17 residues. In germline, CDR1 is MNHEY, CDR2 SVGAGI.

J is TRBJ2-6 and V is TRBV28, with 9 bases lining up with TRBD1. Germline V lookup: CDR1 MDHEN, CDR2 SYDVKM. The CDR3 has 16 amino acids. V shed 6 bases, J shed 4 bases, and the junction held 7 bases outside the gene matches. The CDR3 region is CASRGQGVAGANVLTF. CDR3 nucleotides: TGTGCCAGCAGGGGACAGGGAGTCGCGGGGGCCAACGTCCTGACTTTC.